The present T cell receptor (beta chain) was sequenced within a study of T-cell memory formation after mild COVID-19. 5'RACE, which relied on constant-segment primers, yielded TCR alpha and TCR beta cDNA libraries carrying sample barcodes and UMIs. TCRdb re-called the 5' RACE reads through MiXCR, storing one row per CDR3 protein. This sample yields 300,000 to 400,000 distinct CDR3 sequences, of which around 28% are seen a single time; about 14% belongs to the top ten. Comment on this clonotype: The antigen remains undetermined.

General observations from the study: Nothing confirmed that second-wave clones peaking on day 37 were specific for SARS-CoV-2.

This TCR derives from an adult woman who had mild COVID-19 (a few samples of this study predate the infection). Cell type and time point are not known. Sequencing input: PBMCs or a T cell subset sorted from them (not recorded which).

CDR3 sequence: CASSLGGKGLKQPQHF. CDR3 in DNA: TGTGCCAGCAGTTTGGGGGGCAAGGGGCTTAAGCAGCCCCAGCATTTT. This rearrangement joins TRBV12-3 or TRBV12-4 to TRBJ1-5; D is perhaps TRBD1 (6 bases). V shed 3 bases and J shed 7 bases, with 19 bases lying between them. The CDR3 is 16 amino acids.